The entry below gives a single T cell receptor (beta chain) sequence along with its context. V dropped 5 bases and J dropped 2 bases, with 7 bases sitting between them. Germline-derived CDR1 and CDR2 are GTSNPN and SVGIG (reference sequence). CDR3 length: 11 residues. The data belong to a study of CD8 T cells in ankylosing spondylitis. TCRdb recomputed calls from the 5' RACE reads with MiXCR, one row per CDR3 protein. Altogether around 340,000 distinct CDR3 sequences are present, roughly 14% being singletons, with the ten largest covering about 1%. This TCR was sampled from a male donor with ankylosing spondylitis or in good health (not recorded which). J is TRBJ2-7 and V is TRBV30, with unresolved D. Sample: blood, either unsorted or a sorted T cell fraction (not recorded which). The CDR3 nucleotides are TGTGCCTGGTACAGCGCCTACGAGCAGTACTTC. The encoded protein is CAWYSAYEQYF.